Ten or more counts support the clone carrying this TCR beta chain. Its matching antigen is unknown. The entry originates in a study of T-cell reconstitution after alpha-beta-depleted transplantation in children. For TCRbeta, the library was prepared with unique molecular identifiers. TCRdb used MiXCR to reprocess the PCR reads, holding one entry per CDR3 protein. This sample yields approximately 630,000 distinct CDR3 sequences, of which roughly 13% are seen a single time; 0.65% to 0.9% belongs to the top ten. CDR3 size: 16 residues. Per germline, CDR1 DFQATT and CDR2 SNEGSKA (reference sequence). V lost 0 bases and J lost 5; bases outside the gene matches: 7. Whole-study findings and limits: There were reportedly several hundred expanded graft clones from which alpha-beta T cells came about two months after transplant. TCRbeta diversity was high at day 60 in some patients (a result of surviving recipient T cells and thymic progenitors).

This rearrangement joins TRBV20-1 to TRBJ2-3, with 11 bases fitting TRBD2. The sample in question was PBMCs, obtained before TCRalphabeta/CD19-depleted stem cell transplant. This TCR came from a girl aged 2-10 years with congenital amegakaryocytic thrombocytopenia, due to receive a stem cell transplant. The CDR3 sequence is CSARDRSSGRRDTQYF. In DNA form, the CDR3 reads TGCAGTGCTAGAGATCGATCTAGCGGGAGGAGAGATACGCAGTATTTT.